These T cell receptor beta chains were read from a single sample in a study of cytomegalovirus exposure and HLA in healthy donors. Profiling relied on immunoSEQ multiplex PCR, and the TCRdb table lists in-frame clones only, not all of them. The profile shows about 160,000 clones, roughly 79% of them singletons. The sequenced material came from PBMCs. The source is a male donor in good health and CMV-seropositive. CDR3s include the opening cysteine and the closing phenylalanine or tryptophan. D genes are given only for firm matches. The size field is filled for only some rows; it gives once, few, many or a size class.

clone_size j_call d_call v_call cdr3_nt cdr3_aa
- TRBJ1-1 - TRBV7-9 TGTGCCAGCAGCTTGCAGGGGCATAGCACTGAAGCTTTCTTT CASSLQGHSTEAFF
- TRBJ1-1 - TRBV6-5 TGTGCCAGCAGTTGGGGGGGGTCGGGCACTGAAGCTTTCTTT CASSWGGSGTEAFF
once TRBJ1-2 - TRBV6-5 TGTGCCAGCAGTCTAGGGACTACCCAGGGTGGCTACACCTTC CASSLGTTQGGYTF
once TRBJ2-1 TRBD1 TRBV7-3 TGTGCCAGCAGCTCAGGACAGGGCTTAACCAGTGAGCAGTTCTTC CASSSGQGLTSEQFF
- TRBJ1-2 - TRBV6-5 TGTGCCAGCAGTTACAAGGGGATTAGTGGCTACACCTTC CASSYKGISGYTF
once TRBJ2-7 - TRBV4-1 TGCGCCAGCAGCCAAGATTGGGGCTCACTCACCTACGAGCAGTACTTC CASSQDWGSLTYEQYF
- TRBJ2-1 - TRBV9 TGTGCCAGCAGCCCACTTTTCCCGCTAGCGAAGTCCTACAATGAGCAGTTCTTC CASSPLFPLAKSYNEQFF
- TRBJ2-7 TRBD2 TRBV9 TGTGCCAGCAGCGTGGGGCTAGCGGGGACCTACGAGCAGTACTTC CASSVGLAGTYEQYF
- TRBJ2-5 TRBD2 TRBV13 TGTGCCAGCAGCCTTCCTCCCGGGACTAGCGGGGAAGAGACCCAGTACTTC CASSLPPGTSGEETQYF
once TRBJ2-5 - TRBV5-6 TGTGCCAGCAGCTTTGGACAGTTCCAAGAGACCCAGTACTTC CASSFGQFQETQYF